This T cell receptor (beta chain) was identified in a study of blood T cell repertoires in COVID-19. Study-wide context: Italy, Spain and the United States were the sources of the convalescent and acute COVID-19 samples. Sources were T cells, B-cell-depleted T cells, or PBMCs; the material itself was cDNA or gDNA.

The CDR3 extends over 16 amino acids. In germline, CDR1 is MNHEY, CDR2 SVGAGI. The V and J ends lost 0 bases and 5 bases, in that order; junction bases with no gene match: 5. Original processing methods: Using reference gene primer amplification, nucleated cell counts were estimated. Assay: immunoSEQ multiplex PCR; the TCRdb copy retains only in-frame clones and omits some. For V, J and clone size, that table is used; D and trimming come from the DNA. The table lists about 220,000 clones, around 80% of them singletons. The TCR was taken from a woman aged 65 to 85 with acute or convalescent COVID-19. The J gene is TRBJ2-1, the V gene TRBV6-5; 9 bases are a match to TRBD2. Material: peripheral blood. DNA for the CDR3: TGTGCCAGCAGTTACTCGGGACTAGCTCGCAACAATGAGCAGTTCTTC. Translating it yields CASSYSGLARNNEQFF.